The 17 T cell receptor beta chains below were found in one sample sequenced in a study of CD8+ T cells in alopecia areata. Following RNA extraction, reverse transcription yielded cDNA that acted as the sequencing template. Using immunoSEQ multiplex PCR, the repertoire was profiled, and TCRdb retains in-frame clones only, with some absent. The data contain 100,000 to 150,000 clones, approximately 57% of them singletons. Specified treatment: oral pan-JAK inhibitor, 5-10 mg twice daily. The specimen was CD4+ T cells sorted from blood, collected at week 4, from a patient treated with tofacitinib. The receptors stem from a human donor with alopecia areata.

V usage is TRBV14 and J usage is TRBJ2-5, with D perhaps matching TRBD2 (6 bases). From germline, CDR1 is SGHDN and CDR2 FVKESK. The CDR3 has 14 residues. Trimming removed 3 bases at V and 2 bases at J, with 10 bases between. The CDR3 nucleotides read TGTGCCAGCAGCCACAGGGCGGGGCAAGAGACCCAGTACTTC. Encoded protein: CASSHRAGQETQYF.

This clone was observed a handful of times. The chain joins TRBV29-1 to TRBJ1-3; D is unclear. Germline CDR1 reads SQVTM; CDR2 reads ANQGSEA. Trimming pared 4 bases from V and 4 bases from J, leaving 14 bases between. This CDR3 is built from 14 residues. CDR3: CSVAESGSGNTIYF. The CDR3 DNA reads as TGCAGCGTTGCCGAAAGCGGATCCGGAAACACCATATATTTT.

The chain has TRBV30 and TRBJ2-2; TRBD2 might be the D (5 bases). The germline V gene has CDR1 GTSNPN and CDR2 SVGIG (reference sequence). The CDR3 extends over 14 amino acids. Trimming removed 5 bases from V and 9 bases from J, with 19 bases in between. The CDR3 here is CAWGLVRDRRELFF. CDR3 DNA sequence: TGTGCCTGGGGGTTGGTCCGGGATCGCCGGGAGCTGTTTTTT.

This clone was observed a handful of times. CDR3 nucleotide sequence: TGTGCCAGCAGCAAATGGGACAGTAATAATTCACCCCTCCACTTT. This gives the protein CASSKWDSNNSPLHF. V gene TRBV7-9 combines with J gene TRBJ1-6; 7 bases are shared with TRBD1. Germline-derived CDR1 and CDR2 are SEHNR and FQNEAQ (reference sequence). The CDR3 sequence is 15 residues long. J lost 5 bases, V lost 5 bases, and 6 bases had no gene match.

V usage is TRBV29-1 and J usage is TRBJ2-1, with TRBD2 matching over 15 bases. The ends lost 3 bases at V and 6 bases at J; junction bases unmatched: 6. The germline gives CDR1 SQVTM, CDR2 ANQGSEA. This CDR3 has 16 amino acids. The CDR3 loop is CSVEGRTSGRVNEQFF. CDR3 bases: TGCAGCGTTGAGGGACGGACTAGCGGGAGGGTCAATGAGCAGTTCTTC.

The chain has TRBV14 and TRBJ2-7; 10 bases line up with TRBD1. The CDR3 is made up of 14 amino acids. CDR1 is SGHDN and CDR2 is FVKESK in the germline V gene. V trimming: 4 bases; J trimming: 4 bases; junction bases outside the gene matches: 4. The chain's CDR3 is CASSRDRGPYEQYF. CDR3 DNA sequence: TGTGCCAGCAGCCGGGACAGGGGCCCTTACGAGCAGTACTTC.

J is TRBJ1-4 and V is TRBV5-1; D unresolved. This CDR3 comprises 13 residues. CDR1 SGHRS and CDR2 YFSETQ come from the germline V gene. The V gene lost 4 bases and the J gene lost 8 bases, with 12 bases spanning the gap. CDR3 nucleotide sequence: TGCGCCAGCAGCCCGGGTCTCAGGGAAAAACTGTTTTTT. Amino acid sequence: CASSPGLREKLFF.

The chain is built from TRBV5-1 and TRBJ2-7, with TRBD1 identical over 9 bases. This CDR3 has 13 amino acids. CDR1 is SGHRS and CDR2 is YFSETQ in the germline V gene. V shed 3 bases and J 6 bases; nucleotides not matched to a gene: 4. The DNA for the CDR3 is TGCGCCAGCAGCTCGGGACAGGGCTTCGAGCAGTACTTC. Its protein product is CASSSGQGFEQYF.

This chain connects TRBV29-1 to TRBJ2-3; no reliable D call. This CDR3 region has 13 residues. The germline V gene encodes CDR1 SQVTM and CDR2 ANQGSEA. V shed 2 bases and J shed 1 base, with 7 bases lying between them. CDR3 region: CSVENQGTDTQYF. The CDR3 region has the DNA TGCAGCGTTGAAAACCAGGGCACAGATACGCAGTATTTT.

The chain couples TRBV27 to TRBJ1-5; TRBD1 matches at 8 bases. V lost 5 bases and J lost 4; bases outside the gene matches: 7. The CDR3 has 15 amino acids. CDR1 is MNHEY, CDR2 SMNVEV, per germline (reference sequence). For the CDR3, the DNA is TGTGCCAGCAGTCAAGGACAGGGTGTAAATCAGCCCCAGCATTTT. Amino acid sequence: CASSQGQGVNQPQHF.

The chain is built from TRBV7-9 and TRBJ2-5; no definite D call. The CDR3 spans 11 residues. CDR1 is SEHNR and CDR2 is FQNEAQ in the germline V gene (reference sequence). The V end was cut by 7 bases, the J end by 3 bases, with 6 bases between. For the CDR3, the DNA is TGTGCCAGCACCTCCGAAGAGACCCAGTACTTC. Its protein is CASTSEETQYF.

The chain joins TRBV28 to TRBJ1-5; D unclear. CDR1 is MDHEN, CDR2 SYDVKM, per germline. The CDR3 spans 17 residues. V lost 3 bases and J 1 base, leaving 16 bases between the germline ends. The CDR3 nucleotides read TGTGCCAGCAGTTTGTTAGGGCAGATTGGAAGCAATCAGCCCCAGCATTTT. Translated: CASSLLGQIGSNQPQHF.

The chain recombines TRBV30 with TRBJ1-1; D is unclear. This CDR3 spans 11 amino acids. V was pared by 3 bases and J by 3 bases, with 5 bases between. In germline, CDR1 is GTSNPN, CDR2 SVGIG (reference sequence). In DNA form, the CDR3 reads TGTGCCTGGAGGGGATACACTGAAGCTTTCTTT. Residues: CAWRGYTEAFF. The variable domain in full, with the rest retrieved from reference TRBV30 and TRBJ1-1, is SQTIHQWPATLVQPVGSPLSLECTVEGTSNPNLYWYRQAAGRGLQLLFYSVGIGQISSEVPQNLSASRPQDRQFILSSKKLLLSDSGFYLCAWRGYTEAFFGQGTRLTVV.

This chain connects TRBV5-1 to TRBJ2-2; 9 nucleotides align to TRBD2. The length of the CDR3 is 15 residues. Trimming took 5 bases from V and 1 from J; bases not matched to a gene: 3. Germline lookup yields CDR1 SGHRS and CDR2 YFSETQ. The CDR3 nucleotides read TGCGCCAGCAGGGTGACTAGCGGGAACACCGGGGAGCTGTTTTTT. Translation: CASRVTSGNTGELFF.

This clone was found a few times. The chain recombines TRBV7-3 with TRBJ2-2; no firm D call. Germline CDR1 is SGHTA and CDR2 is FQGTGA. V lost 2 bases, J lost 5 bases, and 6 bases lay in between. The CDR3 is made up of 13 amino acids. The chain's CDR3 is CASSLERTGELFF. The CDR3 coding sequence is TGTGCCAGCAGCTTAGAAAGGACCGGGGAGCTGTTTTTT.

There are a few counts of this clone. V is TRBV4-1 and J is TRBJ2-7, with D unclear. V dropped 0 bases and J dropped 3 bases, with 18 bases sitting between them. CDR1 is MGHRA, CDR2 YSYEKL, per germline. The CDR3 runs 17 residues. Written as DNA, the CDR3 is TGCGCCAGCAGCCAAGAGATAATCAGCTACCTTCGCTACGAGCAGTACTTC. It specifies CASSQEIISYLRYEQYF.

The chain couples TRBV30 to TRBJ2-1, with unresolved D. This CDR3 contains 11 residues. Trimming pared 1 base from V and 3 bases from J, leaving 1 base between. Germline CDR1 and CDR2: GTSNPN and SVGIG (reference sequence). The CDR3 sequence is CAWSDYNEQFF. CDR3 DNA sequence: TGTGCCTGGAGTGACTACAATGAGCAGTTCTTC.